A selection of T cell receptor beta chains follows, all from one sample in a study of blood T cell repertoires in COVID-19. The protocol was immunoSEQ multiplex PCR, while the TCRdb copy is restricted to in-frame clones and leaves out a portion. The sample includes some 200,000 clones, around four fifths of them seen just once. The material sequenced was peripheral blood. These receptors originate from a woman aged 55-70 years who had recovered from COVID-19. CDR3s include the opening cysteine and the closing phenylalanine or tryptophan. Each record gives: V gene, clone size, D gene, J gene, CDR3 protein, CDR3 DNA. D genes are given only for firm matches. Size is stated for part of the rows, as once, few or many counts, or as a class when the clone is expanded.

TRBV6-5,.,.,TRBJ2-3,CASSYIADTDTQYF,TGTGCCAGCAGTTACATAGCGGACACAGATACGCAGTATTTT
TRBV9,few,TRBD2,TRBJ2-1,CASSVGLAGYNEQFF,TGTGCCAGCAGCGTAGGCCTAGCGGGGTACAATGAGCAGTTCTTC
TRBV5-1,.,TRBD2,TRBJ2-1,CASSRLRTSGGGNNEQFF,TGCGCCAGCAGCAGACTCCGGACTAGCGGGGGGGGCAACAATGAGCAGTTCTTC
TRBV11-3,.,.,TRBJ1-2,CASSLVWGPGYTF,TGTGCCAGCAGCTTAGTATGGGGGCCTGGCTACACCTTC
TRBV19,.,TRBD1,TRBJ1-2,CASSRDRVDGYTF,TGTGCCAGTAGCCGGGACAGGGTGGATGGCTACACCTTC
TRBV7-6,.,.,TRBJ2-6,CASSHRFSGANVLTF,TGTGCCAGCAGTCACAGGTTCTCTGGGGCCAACGTCCTGACTTTC
TRBV29-1,.,.,TRBJ2-2,CSVDLAGSTGELFF,TGCAGCGTTGATTTGGCAGGGTCCACCGGGGAGCTGTTTTTT
TRBV18,.,TRBD1,TRBJ2-1,CASSPRDSYNEQFF,TGTGCCAGCTCTCCTCGGGACAGTTACAATGAGCAGTTCTTC
TRBV10-3,.,TRBD2,TRBJ2-1,CAISDSGGESYNEQFF,TGTGCCATCAGTGACAGCGGGGGGGAATCCTACAATGAGCAGTTCTTC
TRBV2,.,TRBD2,TRBJ2-3,CASSSIFAGATDTQYF,TGTGCCAGCAGCTCCATTTTCGCGGGAGCCACAGATACGCAGTATTTT
TRBV15,.,TRBD1,TRBJ1-1,CATSTVTGDGDTEAFF,TGTGCCACCAGCACGGTTACAGGGGATGGGGACACTGAAGCTTTCTTT
TRBV5-1,.,.,TRBJ2-3,CASSTARGGPDTQYF,TGCGCCAGCAGCACGGCCCGTGGGGGCCCAGATACGCAGTATTTT
TRBV3-1/TRBV3-2,.,TRBD1,TRBJ1-5,CASSMDRDQPQHF,TGTGCCAGCAGCATGGACAGGGATCAGCCCCAGCATTTT
TRBV6-2/TRBV6-3,.,TRBD1,TRBJ2-7,CASSTGTGSYEQYF,TGTGCCAGCAGTACCGGGACAGGGAGCTACGAGCAGTACTTC
TRBV5-5,.,TRBD1,TRBJ2-1,CASSMDRSNEQFF,TGTGCCAGCAGCATGGACAGGTCCAATGAGCAGTTCTTC
TRBV7-9,.,.,TRBJ1-1,CASSQHGGNTEAFF,TGTGCCAGCAGCCAACACGGGGGGAACACTGAAGCTTTCTTT
TRBV15,.,.,TRBJ1-6,CATSRDGGLTNSPLHF,TGTGCCACCAGCAGAGATGGGGGACTGACTAATTCACCCCTCCACTTT
TRBV15,.,.,TRBJ2-5,CATSTGSAWTQYF,TGTGCCACCAGCACCGGATCAGCGTGGACCCAGTACTTC
TRBV5-1,once,.,TRBJ1-1,CASSLEGRGQWNTEAFF,TGCGCCAGCAGCTTGGAGGGGAGGGGACAATGGAACACTGAAGCTTTCTTT
TRBV5-6,.,.,TRBJ2-2,CASSRTDTNTGELFF,TGTGCCAGCAGCCGGACTGACACGAACACCGGGGAGCTGTTTTTT
TRBV30,.,TRBD2,TRBJ2-3,CAWGGSGGANTQYF,TGTGCCTGGGGAGGTAGCGGGGGGGCAAATACGCAGTATTTT
TRBV5-6,once,.,TRBJ1-5,CASSFSGNNQPQHF,TGTGCCAGCAGCTTTTCCGGGAACAATCAGCCCCAGCATTTT